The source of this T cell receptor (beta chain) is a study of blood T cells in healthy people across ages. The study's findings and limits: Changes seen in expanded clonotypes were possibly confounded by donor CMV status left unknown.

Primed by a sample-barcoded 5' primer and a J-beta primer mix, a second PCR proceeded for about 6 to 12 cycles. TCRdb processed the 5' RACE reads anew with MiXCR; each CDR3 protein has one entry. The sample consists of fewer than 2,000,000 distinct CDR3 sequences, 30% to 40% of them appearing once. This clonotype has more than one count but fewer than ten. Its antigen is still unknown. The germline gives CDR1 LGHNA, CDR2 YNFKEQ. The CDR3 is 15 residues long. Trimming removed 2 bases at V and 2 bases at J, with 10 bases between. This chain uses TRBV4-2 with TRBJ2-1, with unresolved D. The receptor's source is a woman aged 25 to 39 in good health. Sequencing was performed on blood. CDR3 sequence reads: CASSQQLPTYNEQFF. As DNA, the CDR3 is TGTGCCAGCAGCCAACAACTTCCTACCTACAATGAGCAGTTCTTC.